These 24 T cell receptor beta chains were all obtained from the same sample, sequenced in a study of T cell changes during pregnancy in multiple sclerosis. This table comes from immunoSEQ multiplex PCR, and its TCRdb copy is limited to in-frame clones, with some not included. The sample has about 62,000 clones; 89% are singletons. The specimen was peripheral blood, collected in the first trimester of pregnancy. The receptor set was obtained from a female donor with multiple sclerosis, enrolled in a pregnancy study.

The sample holds one count of this clone. This sequence joins TRBV4-1 and TRBJ1-5; 7 bases map to TRBD1. The CDR3 length is 16 residues. The J segment lost 4 bases and the V segment lost 0 bases, leaving 6 bases of the junction unmatched. Germline lookup yields CDR1 MGHRA and CDR2 YSYEKL. CDR3 region: CASSQEWVGQNQPQHF. The CDR3 DNA reads as TGCGCCAGCAGCCAAGAATGGGTGGGACAGAATCAGCCCCAGCATTTT.

This clone showed up many times. The V call is TRBV5-6, the J call TRBJ1-6; D is perhaps TRBD1 (6 bases). V was pared by 5 bases and J by 9 bases, with 21 bases between. Per the germline V gene, CDR1 is SGHDT and CDR2 is YYEEEE. The CDR3 sequence is 16 residues long. The chain's CDR3 is CASSRTLIQGGSPLHF. The CDR3 nucleotides read TGTGCCAGCAGTCGAACTCTTATCCAAGGGGGTTCACCCCTCCACTTT. The full variable domain, with the rest looked up from reference TRBV5-6 and TRBJ1-6, is DAGVTQSPTHLIKTRGQQVTLRCSPKSGHDTVSWYQQALGQGPQFIFQYYEEEERQRGNFPDRFSGHQFPNYSSELNVNALLLGDSALYLCASSRTLIQGGSPLHFGNGTRLTVT.

This rearrangement joins TRBV27 to TRBJ1-2; TRBD1 aligns across 11 bases. With V trimmed by 0 bases and J by 7 bases, 16 bases remained unmatched. Looked up from germline, CDR1 is MNHEY and CDR2 is SMNVEV (reference sequence). The CDR3 is 19 residues long. CDR3 in amino acids: CASSLSPDNLDRGLGGYTF. In nucleotides, the CDR3 is TGTGCCAGCAGTTTATCTCCAGACAACTTGGACAGGGGGCTAGGTGGCTACACCTTC.

The V and J genes are TRBV29-1 and TRBJ2-3, with D unresolved. V lost 3 bases, J lost 3 bases, and 7 bases lay in between. This CDR3 is 12 amino acids long. The germline gives CDR1 SQVTM, CDR2 ANQGSEA. The CDR3 region has the DNA TGCAGCGTTGATCCGTCGACAGATACGCAGTATTTT. Protein sequence: CSVDPSTDTQYF.

The genes are TRBV5-1 and TRBJ1-2, with D unclear. Germline CDR1 SGHRS, CDR2 YFSETQ. This CDR3 is built from 14 residues. Trimming took 3 bases from V and 4 from J, leaving 13 bases between them. The CDR3 loop is CASSSSVTTYGYTF. Here the CDR3 DNA reads TGCGCCAGCAGCTCATCGGTTACCACCTATGGCTACACCTTC.

The J gene is TRBJ2-5, the V gene TRBV19, with 13 bases fitting TRBD2. The trim removed 4 bases at V and 5 bases at J, leaving 4 bases unmatched. CDR3 length: 15 amino acids. Germline V gene lookup returns CDR1 LNHDA and CDR2 SQIVND (reference sequence). In DNA, the CDR3 is TGTGCCAGTAGTAGACTAGCGGGGGGAGGGGAGACCCAGTACTTC. Translated, it gives CASSRLAGGGETQYF.

The chain couples TRBV14 to TRBJ2-7; D not resolved. From germline, CDR1 is SGHDN and CDR2 FVKESK. The CDR3 sequence is 12 residues long. V gave up 1 base and J gave up 3 bases, with 4 bases separating them. CDR3 sequence (DNA): TGTGCCAGCAGCCAAGCCCACTACGAGCAGTACTTC. Translation: CASSQAHYEQYF.

V usage is TRBV2 and J usage is TRBJ1-5; TRBD1 is a possible D gene (5 bases). The germline gives CDR1 SNHLY, CDR2 FYNNEI. This CDR3 has 15 residues. Trimming took 3 bases from V and 5 from J, leaving 14 bases between them. For the CDR3, the DNA is TGTGCCAGCAGTGATACTTACGGAGGGGATCAGCCCCAGCATTTT. It codes for CASSDTYGGDQPQHF.

The V call is TRBV10-3, the J call TRBJ2-7; TRBD2 matches 15 bases. This CDR3 contains 16 residues. Germline loops: CDR1 ENHRY, CDR2 SYGVKD. J was trimmed by 2 bases and V by 11 bases; bases with no gene match: 10. The CDR3 reads CAAGRTSGGGTYEQYF. Written as DNA, the CDR3 is TGTGCCGCCGGTCGGACTAGCGGGGGGGGGACCTACGAGCAGTACTTC.

This chain joins TRBV7-8 and TRBJ1-5; 9 bases align to TRBD1. This CDR3 has 14 residues. The germline gives CDR1 SGHVS, CDR2 FQNEAQ. V gave up 4 bases and J gave up 5 bases; unmatched junction bases: 3. CDR3 coding DNA: TGTGCCAGCAGCTGGGACAGGGCCTATCAGCCCCAGCATTTT. It codes for CASSWDRAYQPQHF.

This clone was found once. This chain uses TRBV10-3 with TRBJ1-1, with D hard to call. The V end was cut by 0 bases, the J end by 1 base, with 12 bases between. CDR3 length equals 16 residues. Per germline, CDR1 ENHRY and CDR2 SYGVKD. The CDR3: CAISESHGLKNTEAFF. DNA for the CDR3: TGTGCCATCAGTGAGTCACACGGACTCAAGAACACTGAAGCTTTCTTT.

The rearrangement joins TRBV7-6 to TRBJ2-3, with D unresolved. Germline V gene lookup returns CDR1 SGHVS and CDR2 FNYEAQ. The CDR3 sequence is 13 residues long. With 3 bases removed from V and 1 base from J, the gap between germline ends came to 5 bases. Here the CDR3 reads CASSFTGTDTQYF. The CDR3 nucleotides read TGTGCCAGCAGCTTCACGGGCACAGATACGCAGTATTTT.

V and J are TRBV16 and TRBJ1-5; possibly TRBD1 for D (5 bases). Between the trimmed V and J ends, which lost 4 bases and 0 bases, there was a span of 10 bases. In germline, CDR1 is KGHSY, CDR2 FQNENV. This CDR3 comprises 15 residues. The CDR3 region is CASSRTDSSNQPQHF. The CDR3, as DNA: TGTGCCAGCAGCCGAACCGACAGTAGCAATCAGCCCCAGCATTTT.

J is TRBJ2-3 and V is TRBV5-1, with D perhaps TRBD2 (5 bases). CDR1 is SGHRS, CDR2 YFSETQ, per germline. V dropped 2 bases and J dropped 1 base, with 8 bases sitting between them. CDR3 length: 14 amino acids. The CDR3 spells CASSFLEGTDTQYF. CDR3 coding DNA: TGCGCCAGCAGCTTCCTGGAGGGCACAGATACGCAGTATTTT.

This clone was counted a single time. The rearrangement joins TRBV7-2 to TRBJ1-1, with a tentative D call TRBD1 (6 bases). Trimming stripped 5 bases from V and 0 bases from J, with 13 bases between. The length of the CDR3 is 15 residues. Germline CDR1 and CDR2: SGHTA and FQGNSA. CDR3 coding DNA: TGTGCCAGCAGCGTCTCGGGACATATGAACACTGAAGCTTTCTTT. Amino acids: CASSVSGHMNTEAFF. The variable domain in full, with the rest retrieved from reference TRBV7-2 and TRBJ1-1, is GAGVSQSPSNKVTEKGKDVELRCDPISGHTALYWYRQSLGQGLEFLIYFQGNSAPDKSGLPSDRFSAERTGGSVSTLTIQRTQQEDSAVYLCASSVSGHMNTEAFFGQGTRLTVV.

J is TRBJ1-5 and V is TRBV12-5; no reliable D call. V was trimmed by 6 bases and J by 0 bases, leaving 21 bases between them. The germline CDR1 and CDR2 sequences are LGHNT and FRNRAP. There are 18 residues in the CDR3. The CDR3 DNA sequence: TGTGCTAGTGGACCCCCAGCGGAGGCTCGTTATAGCAATCAGCCCCAGCATTTT. Protein product: CASGPPAEARYSNQPQHF.

The rearrangement uses TRBV9 and TRBJ1-1, with D maybe TRBD1 (6 bases). The V and J ends lost 7 bases and 5 bases respectively, with 15 bases between them. Per germline, CDR1 SGDLS and CDR2 YYNGEE. There are 13 residues in the CDR3. The CDR3 DNA reads as TGTGCCAGCGCAGCACTAGGGGGAACTGAAGCTTTCTTT. This encodes CASAALGGTEAFF.

The V gene is TRBV19, the J gene TRBJ2-3; 10 bases align to TRBD1. CDR1 is LNHDA, CDR2 SQIVND, per germline (reference sequence). CDR3 size: 13 residues. V was pared by 5 bases and J by 4 bases, with 0 bases of the junction left unmatched. CDR3 sequence: CASSGQGADTQYF. In DNA, the CDR3 is TGTGCCAGTAGTGGACAGGGGGCAGATACGCAGTATTTT.

V gene TRBV7-2 combines with J gene TRBJ1-6; TRBD1 agrees at 8 bases. The length of the CDR3 is 15 residues. Germline V gene data show CDR1 as SGHTA and CDR2 as FQGNSA. Trimming cost V 3 bases and J 9 bases; bases outside gene matches: 7. CDR3: CASSLQTGVGSPLHF. The CDR3 DNA follows: TGTGCCAGCAGCTTGCAGACAGGGGTGGGTTCACCCCTCCACTTT.

This clone came up a few times. The rearrangement uses TRBV4-1 and TRBJ1-1; D gene uncertain. The CDR3 contains 14 residues. From germline, CDR1 is MGHRA and CDR2 YSYEKL. V lost 0 bases and J 6 bases, leaving 11 bases between the germline ends. CDR3 in amino acids: CASSQDRQLPEAFF. In DNA, the CDR3 is TGCGCCAGCAGCCAAGATCGCCAGTTACCTGAAGCTTTCTTT.

This chain joins TRBV9 and TRBJ1-1; D is unresolved. Germline V CDR1 and CDR2: SGDLS, YYNGEE. The CDR3 length is 14 residues. V lost 4 bases and J lost 0, with 10 bases in between. The CDR3 is CASSPQTLNTEAFF. CDR3 DNA: TGTGCCAGCAGCCCCCAGACACTGAACACTGAAGCTTTCTTT.

This clone appeared a single time. CDR3: CASSVGTGKSYEQYF. CDR3 bases: TGTGCCAGCAGCGTAGGGACAGGGAAAAGCTACGAGCAGTACTTC. V and J are TRBV9 and TRBJ2-7, with 8 bases matching TRBD1. Germline CDR1 SGDLS, CDR2 YYNGEE. The CDR3 contains 15 residues. V was pared by 0 bases and J by 3 bases, with 5 bases of the junction left unmatched.

The genes are TRBV7-9 and TRBJ1-1; D ambiguous. CDR3 length: 11 residues. Germline lookup yields CDR1 SEHNR and CDR2 FQNEAQ (reference sequence). V lost 0 bases to trimming and J lost 9 bases, with 5 bases between them. CDR3 sequence reads: CASSLAQQAFF. DNA of the CDR3: TGTGCCAGCAGCTTAGCACAGCAAGCTTTCTTT.

In this sample, this clone turned up once. CDR3: CASSIAHSGGHAYNEQFF. The CDR3 DNA reads as TGTGCCAGTAGTATAGCCCATAGCGGGGGGCATGCCTACAATGAGCAGTTCTTC. V usage is TRBV19 and J usage is TRBJ2-1; 10 nucleotides line up with TRBD2. The CDR3 length is 18 residues. Germline assignment: CDR1 LNHDA and CDR2 SQIVND (reference sequence). Losses at the gene ends were 1 base for V and 2 bases for J; bases not matched to a gene: 8.